This T cell receptor (beta chain) was profiled in a study of blood T cell repertoires in COVID-19. Study context: The samples span acute and convalescent COVID-19 from the United States, Italy and Spain. T cells, B-cell-depleted T cells, or PBMCs provided the cDNA or gDNA that served as material.

In the authors' workflow: Estimates of nucleated cell counts were drawn from the amplification of reference gene primers. The assay was immunoSEQ multiplex PCR, and TCRdb's table has in-frame clones only and misses some. V and J calls and clone size come straight from that table; D and trimming were deduced from the DNA. Counted here are about 53,000 clones, approximately 84% occurring once; the ten biggest clones make up around 15%. CDR3 length: 13 amino acids. V dropped 6 bases and J dropped 3 bases, with 6 bases sitting between them. Germline assignment: CDR1 SEHNR and CDR2 FQNEAQ (reference sequence).

Sequences were obtained from peripheral blood. V and J are TRBV7-9 and TRBJ2-6; TRBD2 is a possible D gene (5 bases). This TCR was recovered from a human donor in a cohort sampled during active COVID-19. CDR3 sequence: CASRSGGANVLTF. Here the CDR3 DNA reads TGTGCCAGCAGGAGCGGTGGGGCCAACGTCCTGACTTTC.